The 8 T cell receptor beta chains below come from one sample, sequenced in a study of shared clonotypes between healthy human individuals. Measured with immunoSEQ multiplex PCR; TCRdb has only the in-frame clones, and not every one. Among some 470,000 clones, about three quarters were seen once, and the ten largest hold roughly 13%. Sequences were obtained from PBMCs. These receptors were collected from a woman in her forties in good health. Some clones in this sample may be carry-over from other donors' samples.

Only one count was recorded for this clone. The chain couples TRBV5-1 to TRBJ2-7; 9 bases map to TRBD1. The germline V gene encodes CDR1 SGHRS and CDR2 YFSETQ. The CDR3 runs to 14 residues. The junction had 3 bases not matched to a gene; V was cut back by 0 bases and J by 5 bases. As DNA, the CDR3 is TGCGCCAGCAGCTTGGGGGACAGGGAACACGAGCAGTACTTC. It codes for CASSLGDREHEQYF.

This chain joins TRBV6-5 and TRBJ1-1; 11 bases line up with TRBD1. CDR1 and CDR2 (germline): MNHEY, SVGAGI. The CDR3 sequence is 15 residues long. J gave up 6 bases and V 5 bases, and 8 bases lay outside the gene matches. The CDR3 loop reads CASSNWDRGGAEAFF. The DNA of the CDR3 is TGTGCCAGCAGTAACTGGGACAGGGGGGGAGCTGAAGCTTTCTTT.

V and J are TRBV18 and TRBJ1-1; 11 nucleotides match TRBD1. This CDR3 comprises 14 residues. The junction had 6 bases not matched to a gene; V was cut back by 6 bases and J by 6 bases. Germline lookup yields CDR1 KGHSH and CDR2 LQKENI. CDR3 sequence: CASSPRDRGAEAFF. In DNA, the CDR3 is TGTGCCAGCTCGCCTAGGGACAGGGGGGCTGAAGCTTTCTTT.

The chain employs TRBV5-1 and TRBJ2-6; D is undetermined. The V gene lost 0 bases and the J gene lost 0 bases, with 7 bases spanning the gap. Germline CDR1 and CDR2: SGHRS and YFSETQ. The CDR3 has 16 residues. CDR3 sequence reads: CASSLVGYSGANVLTF. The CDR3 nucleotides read TGCGCCAGCAGCTTGGTAGGGTACTCTGGGGCCAACGTCCTGACTTTC.

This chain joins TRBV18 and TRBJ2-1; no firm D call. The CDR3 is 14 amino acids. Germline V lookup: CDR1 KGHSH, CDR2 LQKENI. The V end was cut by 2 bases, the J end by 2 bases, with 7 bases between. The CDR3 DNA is TGTGCCAGCTCACCAGCGGCAGCCTACAATGAGCAGTTCTTC. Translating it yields CASSPAAAYNEQFF.

CDR3 DNA: TGTGCCAGCAGCTTAGATTGGACCCCAGACTACGAGCAGTACTTC. Translation gives CASSLDWTPDYEQYF. The chain employs TRBV7-9 and TRBJ2-7; no firm D call. The germline gives CDR1 SEHNR, CDR2 FQNEAQ (reference sequence). This CDR3 region has 15 residues. With 1 base removed from V and 3 bases from J, the gap between germline ends came to 13 bases.

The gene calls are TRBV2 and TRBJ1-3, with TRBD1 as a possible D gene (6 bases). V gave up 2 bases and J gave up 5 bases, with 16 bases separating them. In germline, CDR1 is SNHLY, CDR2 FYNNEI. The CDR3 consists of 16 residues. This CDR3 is CASSEKIQGLRNTIYF. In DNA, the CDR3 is TGTGCCAGCAGTGAAAAGATCCAGGGGCTAAGAAACACCATATATTTT.

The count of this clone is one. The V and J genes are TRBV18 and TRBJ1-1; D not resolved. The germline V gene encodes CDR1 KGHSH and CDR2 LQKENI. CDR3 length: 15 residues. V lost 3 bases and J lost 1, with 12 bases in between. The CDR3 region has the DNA TGTGCCAGCTCACCTCGGCAGGTGCAGAACACTGAAGCTTTCTTT. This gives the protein CASSPRQVQNTEAFF.